Included here is one T cell receptor (beta chain) sequence, with context. This sample is drawn from a study of blood T cell repertoires in COVID-19. Overall study: Specimens from acute and convalescent COVID-19 originated in the United States, Italy and Spain.

Per the authors' pipeline: Amplification of reference gene primers was used by the study to estimate nucleated cell counts. The table came from immunoSEQ multiplex PCR; TCRdb's copy has only in-frame clones and leaves some out. V, J and clone size are taken as reported in that table, and D and trimming were inferred from the DNA itself. The table shows 250,000 to 350,000 clones, with about 83% occurring only once. Germline V gene lookup returns CDR1 MDHEN and CDR2 SYDVKM. The ends were cut back, 7 bases at V and 1 base at J, with 14 bases in the middle. The CDR3 covers 15 residues. This clonotype originated in a woman aged 45 to 65 with acute or convalescent COVID-19. The chain carries TRBV28 and TRBJ2-1; TRBD2 is a possible D gene (6 bases). The sequenced sample consisted of peripheral blood. The DNA of the CDR3 is TGTGCCAGCACCGTCGGGGGAGCATCCTACAATGAGCAGTTCTTC. Protein product: CASTVGGASYNEQFF.